The T cell receptor (beta chain) under discussion was sequenced for a study of blood T cells in healthy people across ages. Study overall: The capture of about one barcoded beta molecule per two T cells was achieved by template switching.

The CDR3 totals 16 residues. The trim removed 1 base at V and 3 bases at J, leaving 6 bases unmatched. The germline gives CDR1 LGHDT, CDR2 YNNKEL (reference sequence). Peripheral blood, ten milliliters per donor, was collected. Per-sample yields of isolated PBMCs were at least 6 million. A second PCR of 7 to 11 cycles used a sample-barcoded 5' primer and a J-beta primer mix. TCRdb called the 5' RACE reads again in MiXCR, with one record for every CDR3 protein. This sample has around 1.1 million distinct CDR3 sequences, with roughly two fifths found just once. This sequence joins TRBV3-1 and TRBJ2-1, with 7 positions matching TRBD1. The specimen sequenced was blood. This clonotype originated in a young man in good health. The CDR3 is CASSQGRQGVYNEQFF. The DNA of the CDR3 is TGTGCCAGCAGCCAAGGCAGGCAGGGGGTCTACAATGAGCAGTTCTTC.